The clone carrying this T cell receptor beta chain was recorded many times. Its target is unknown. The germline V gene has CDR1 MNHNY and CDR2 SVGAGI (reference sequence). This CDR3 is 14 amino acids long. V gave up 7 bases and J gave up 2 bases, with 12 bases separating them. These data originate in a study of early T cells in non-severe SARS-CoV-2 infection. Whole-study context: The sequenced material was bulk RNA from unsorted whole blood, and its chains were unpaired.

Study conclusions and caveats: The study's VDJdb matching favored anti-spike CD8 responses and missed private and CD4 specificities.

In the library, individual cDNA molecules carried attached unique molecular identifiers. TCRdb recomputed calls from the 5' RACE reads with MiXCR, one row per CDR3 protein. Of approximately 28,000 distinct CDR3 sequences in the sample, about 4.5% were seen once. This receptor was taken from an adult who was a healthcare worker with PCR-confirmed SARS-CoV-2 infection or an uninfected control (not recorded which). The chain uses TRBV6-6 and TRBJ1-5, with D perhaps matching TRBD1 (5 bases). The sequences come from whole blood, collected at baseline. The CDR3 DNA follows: TGTGCCAGCAAGGGGCAGCAGGGCAATCAGCCCCAGCATTTT. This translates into CASKGQQGNQPQHF.